This T cell receptor (beta chain) derives from a study of cytomegalovirus exposure and HLA in healthy donors. Germline CDR1 reads LNHNV; CDR2 reads YYDKDF (reference sequence). V gave up 5 bases and J gave up 4 bases, with 14 bases separating them. This CDR3 is built from 14 residues. This clone came up once. Assay used: immunoSEQ multiplex PCR; TCRdb lists only in-frame clones, some missing. The sample records 150,000 to 250,000 clones, around 80% being singletons. The sequence was obtained from a woman in her thirties in good health and CMV-seropositive. Source material: PBMCs. The chain has TRBV15 and TRBJ1-2; tentative D call: TRBD1 (6 bases). CDR3 in DNA: TGTGCCACCAGCCCAGAGGGAGGGGGCTATGGCTACACCTTC. This translates into CATSPEGGGYGYTF.